Reported below is one T cell receptor (beta chain). Its specificity is unknown. This sample stems from a study of cytomegalovirus exposure and HLA in healthy donors. Study overall: As released early, the data held about 85 million unique TCRs from HLA-typed donors.

Study-level results: On later analysis, the bulk of CMV-associated TCR beta chains appeared to be HLA-restricted. Links to common viral pathogens appeared, in a later analysis, for several of the most significant clusters.

With 60 Vbeta and 13 Jbeta primers, the PCR was carried out. Some clones are missing from TCRdb's copy, which holds only in-frame ones; the method was immunoSEQ multiplex PCR. The sample consists of 95,000 to 150,000 clones, around 69% of them appearing once. The CDR3 covers 14 residues. CDR1 is SGHVS, CDR2 FNYEAQ, per germline. The junction had 12 bases not matched to a gene; V was cut back by 8 bases and J by 8 bases. V and J are TRBV7-6 and TRBJ2-1, with 7 bases matching TRBD1. Sequencing used PBMCs. The source is a woman in her thirties or forties in good health and CMV-seropositive. The CDR3 is CASGESTGLDEQFF. The CDR3, as DNA: TGTGCCAGCGGGGAGTCGACAGGGTTGGATGAGCAGTTCTTC. Full variable domain (remainder filled in from reference TRBV7-6 and TRBJ2-1): GAGVSQSPRYKVTKRGQDVALRCDPISGHVSLYWYRQALGQGPEFLTYFNYEAQQDKSGLPNDRFSAERPEGSISTLTIQRTEQRDSAMYRCASGESTGLDEQFFGPGTRLTVL.